This T cell receptor beta chain was sequenced in a study of cytomegalovirus exposure and HLA in healthy donors (dated by TCRdb to 2016 to 2017). Broadly, across the study: In an earlier analysis of several hundred of the donors, less than 350 Gb of sequence data and 100 million or so unique TCR beta sequences from some 170 million T cells were reported. An early release that covered roughly 600 HLA-typed donors contained about 300 gigabases of sequencing data and approximately 85 million unique TCR sequences. The genetic ancestry cluster associated with self-reported Caucasian donors included around 76% of the roughly 380 genotyped donors. The study aimed to test whether signatures of past pathogen exposure could be identified by cataloging public T cell receptors. The study used immunosequencing to profile the T cell repertoires of several hundred subjects and linked those repertoires to cytomegalovirus serostatus. In addition to the first cohort of approximately 670 subjects, a separate validation cohort of about 120 different subjects was used. To predict cytomegalovirus infection status, the study brought together high-throughput TCR immunosequencing, statistical association of individual TCRs with disease status, and machine learning. A later analysis re-examined previously published TCR beta repertoires from just over 650 donors and added high-resolution HLA genotyping to investigate patterns of TCR occurrence. The later analysis used no new phenotypic data to find candidate immune exposures, relying instead on TCR beta sequences and their occurrence across donors. To decide whether each TCR beta V gene segment behaved as functional or pseudogenic, an earlier analysis of some 600 of the donors relied on high-throughput TCR beta sequencing. Alongside the repertoire data, information on donor age, sex, ethnicity and CMV serostatus was compiled. A later genetic analysis used genome-wide SNP genotypes for about 60% of the roughly 700 donors, treating that subset as a discovery cohort. All discovery cohort repertoires had been generated using a single sequencing platform. Both class I and class II loci were covered by HLA typing, at four-digit resolution. Typing coverage differed by locus: A, B, C, DRB1 and DQB1 were typed in roughly 629-630 donors, DQA1 in approximately 520, DPA1 in 600 to 610, and DPB1 in around 440. Five DR-DQ haplotypes were handled as single units for association and clustering, since linkage in the cohort was strong. Among some 410 genotyped donors of the cohort, an average of roughly 240,000 unique TCR beta nucleotide sequences were sequenced per donor, roughly 18% of them non-productive.

What the authors observed across the whole study: In this cohort, only TCR beta chains were sequenced, and detectable features were limited by the absence of alpha or paired-chain data. In a later analysis, HLA-associated TCR beta chains were found to be more clonally expanded and to have lower generation probabilities than equally common non-associated chains. Three of the identified cytomegalovirus-associated TCR beta chains were confirmed in vitro to be specific for cytomegalovirus antigens. The presence/absence analyses assumed that sequencing depth was roughly uniform across donors, and that assumption may not be true. V-gene and J-gene trimming of TCR beta chains was associated with a missense DCLRE1C variant in a later genetic analysis, and the association was replicated in an independent cohort. A further reported finding was that TCR beta sequences accurately predicted the HLA-A and HLA-B alleles for most subjects in the first cohort. Broadly in line with IMGT annotations, most TCR beta V segments showed up in productive rearrangements about 87% or about 30% of the time in an earlier analysis of roughly 590 of the donors. Most TCR sequences were observed very rarely across donors, whereas some public TCRs were present in many individuals. CMV serostatus was the only immune exposure information available for the cohort. The classifier was reported to diagnose cytomegalovirus status with high specificity and sensitivity in both the original cohort and the validation cohort. Correlated functional status among segregating V segments might reflect linkage disequilibrium, but an unknown experimental factor could not be ruled out. In the study, some 160 TCR beta chains were listed as associated with cytomegalovirus. A cluster of highly shared sequence variants was judged likely to represent a technical artifact of the sequencing pipeline. In a later analysis, most CMV-associated TCR beta chains were found to appear HLA-restricted, with HLA associations seemingly driven largely by CMV exposure. Several of the top co-occurrence clusters appeared to be linked to parvovirus B19, influenza, CMV and Epstein-Barr virus, according to a later analysis. Because counts were too low, around 17 rarely observed V segments, including chromosome 9 orphons, were left out of the earlier analysis of about 500 of the donors. The 87-base-pair reads could not distinguish some IMGT-functional V segments, including TRBV6-2 and TRBV6-3, so those segments were excluded. Because HLA typing was missing for some donors at each locus, association tests included only the typed subset. According to the authors, the approach could potentially be generalized to other disease states and immunological phenotypes. A later genetic analysis reported fewer N-insertions in productive TCRs among donors in an Asian-associated ancestry cluster than the roughly 700-donor mean. Strong co-occurrence of HLA alleles, especially DR and DQ, made assigning TCR associations to individual alleles difficult. In a later analysis, TCR association rates were found to vary across HLA loci, with the most associated TCRs seen for DRB1 alleles and the fewest for HLA-C alleles. A later analysis associated approximately 17,000 TCR beta sequences with specific HLA alleles at a false discovery rate of 0.05.

Comments on this clone: No cognate antigen has been identified for it. Within one base of it there is no much larger clone, and no base qualities were kept.

To prepare the library, the immunoSEQ multiplex PCR assay was applied. A mixture of 60 forward primers for TCR Vbeta segments and 13 reverse primers for TCR Jbeta segments was used in the multiplex PCR. A multiplex PCR assay on genomic DNA amplified the CDR3 region of rearranged TCR beta genes. On the Illumina HiSeq System, the amplified TCR beta libraries were sequenced as 87-base-pair reads. Concerning the study's data processing: Across the 600 to 700 repertoires, a later analysis counted around 80 million unique TCR beta chains, approximately 12 million of which were shared by at least two donors. Raw reads were error-corrected and collapsed into unique sequences by a nearest-neighbor algorithm in which closely related sequences were merged to remove PCR and sequencing errors. CDR3 sequences were aligned to IMGT reference sequences to assign V, D and J gene segments. For a sequence to be retained, a match of at least six nucleotides was required to both a V gene segment and a J gene segment. Rearrangements were classified as productive when the CDR3 lacked stop codons and remained in frame with V and J, and all other rearrangements were classified as non-productive. Following IMGT convention, CDR3 was defined as the stretch from the second conserved V-encoded cysteine to the conserved J-encoded phenylalanine. Sequences without an unambiguous match to a single V gene segment were excluded from the earlier analysis of about 600 of the donors. In an earlier analysis of roughly 500 of the donors, V segments were called functional above 56.7% productive rearrangements and were called segregating when the between-donor standard deviation exceeded 5%. To diagnose cytomegalovirus status from the catalog of TCR beta chain sequences, a statistical classification framework was built. In a later analysis, TCR nucleotide sequences were compared against IMGT/GENE-DB human TR gene sequences so that V and J genes could be assigned. The TCRdist pipeline was used in a later analysis to assign CDR3 sequences and most-parsimonious VDJ recombination scenarios. In a later analysis, each TCR beta chain was defined by its CDR3 amino acid sequence together with its V-gene family, and reads without a unique V-gene family were excluded. To address suspected cross-contamination and a sequencing artifact, a later analysis removed 592 highly shared, low-generation-probability nucleotide sequences. In a later analysis, a clonal expansion index for each public chain was calculated from normalized within-repertoire ranks of inferred template counts. Generation probabilities in a later analysis came from a VDJ recombination model fitted to out-of-frame rearrangements, and those results were checked against IGoR. In a later analysis, TCR-TCR, TCR-HLA and TCR-CMV co-occurrence was scored with hypergeometric tests, and a repertoire-size bias correction was applied to TCR pairs. A later analysis estimated false discovery rates by permuting HLA or CMV assignments 20 times. In a later analysis, co-occurring TCRs were grouped using DBSCAN, and TCRdist sequence similarity was added for clustering within HLA-allele-positive subsets. Repertoires with fewer than 30,000 or more than 120,000 public chains, plus five repertoires with anomalous nucleotide sharing, were excluded from co-occurrence clustering. TCRdb holds this immuneACCESS table with in-frame rearrangements only. Some clones are missing; in checked studies, unresolved V genes explain under half, and the rest has no known cause. That table supplies the V and J calls and clone size; D and trimming were determined from the DNA. Here the sample has around 150,000 clones; roughly 80% occur a single time. Roughly 4.2% of the sample lies in the top ten.

The cohort was made up of 666 healthy bone marrow donors. At the time of sampling, every cohort member was nominally healthy, though immune exposures that went unrecorded were likely present. The donor was CMV seronegative and was included in the group of 352 seronegative cohort members. Every donor gave a peripheral blood sample, and the peripheral blood mononuclear cells from that sample were used for TCR beta sequencing. Genomic DNA was extracted from the blood cell samples with the Qiagen DNeasy Blood Extraction Kit. Clipping removes 2 bases from V and 4 bases from J, with 3 as the unmatched junction base count. The CDR3 contains 15 residues, cysteine and phenylalanine counted. Only the CDR3 DNA stays, 45 bases, in frame from base 1. Looking up the germline V gene yields CDR1 MGHRA and CDR2 YSYEKL.

The TCR was taken from a middle-aged man in good health and CMV-seronegative. Sequencing input: PBMCs. Here the chain combines TRBV4-1 and TRBJ2-2; 8 central bases correspond to TRBD1. The DNA reads as follows: TGCGCCAGCAGCCAACCAGGACAGGGCACCGGGGAGCTGTTTTTT. Its translation reads: CASSQPGQGTGELFF.